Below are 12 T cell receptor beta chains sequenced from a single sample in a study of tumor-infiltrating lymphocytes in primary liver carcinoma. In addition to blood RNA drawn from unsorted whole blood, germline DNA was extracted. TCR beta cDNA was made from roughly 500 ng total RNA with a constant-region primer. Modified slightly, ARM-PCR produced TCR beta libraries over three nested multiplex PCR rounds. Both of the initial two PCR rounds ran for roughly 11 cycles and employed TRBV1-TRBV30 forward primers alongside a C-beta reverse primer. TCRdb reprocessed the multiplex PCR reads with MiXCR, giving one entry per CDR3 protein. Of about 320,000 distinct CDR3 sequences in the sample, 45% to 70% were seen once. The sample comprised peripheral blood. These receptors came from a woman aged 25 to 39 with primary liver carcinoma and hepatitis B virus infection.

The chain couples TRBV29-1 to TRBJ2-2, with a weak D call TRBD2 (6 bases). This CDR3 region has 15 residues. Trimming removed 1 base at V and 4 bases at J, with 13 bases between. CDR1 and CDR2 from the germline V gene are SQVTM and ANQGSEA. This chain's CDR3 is CSVEGGTHVTGELFF. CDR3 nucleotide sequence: TGCAGCGTTGAAGGTGGGACTCATGTCACCGGGGAGCTGTTTTTT.

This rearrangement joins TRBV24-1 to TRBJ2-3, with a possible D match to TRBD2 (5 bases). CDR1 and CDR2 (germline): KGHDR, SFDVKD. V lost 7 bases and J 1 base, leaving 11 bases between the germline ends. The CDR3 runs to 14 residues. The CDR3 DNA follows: TGTGCCACCAGGGACTCCCGGGGCACAGATACGCAGTATTTT. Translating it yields CATRDSRGTDTQYF.

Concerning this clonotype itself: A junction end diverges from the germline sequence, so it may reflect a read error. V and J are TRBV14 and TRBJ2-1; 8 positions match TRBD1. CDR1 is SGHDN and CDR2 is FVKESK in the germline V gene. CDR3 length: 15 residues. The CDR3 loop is CTSSQTTLQGVAQFF. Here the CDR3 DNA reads TGTACCAGCAGCCAAACGACACTACAGGGGGTCGCGCAGTTCTTC.

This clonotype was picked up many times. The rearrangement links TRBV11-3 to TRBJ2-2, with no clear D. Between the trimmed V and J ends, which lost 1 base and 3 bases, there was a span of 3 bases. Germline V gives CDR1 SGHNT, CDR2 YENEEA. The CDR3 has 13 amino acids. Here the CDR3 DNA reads TGTGCCAGCAGCTTAGGTTACACCGGGGAGCTGTTTTTT. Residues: CASSLGYTGELFF.

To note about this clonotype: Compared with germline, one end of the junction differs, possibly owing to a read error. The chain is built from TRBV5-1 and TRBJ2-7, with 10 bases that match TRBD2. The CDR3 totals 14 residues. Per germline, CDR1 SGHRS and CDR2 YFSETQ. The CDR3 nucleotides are TGCCCCAGCAGCCGCAGCGGGGGGGCCTACGAGCAGTACTTC. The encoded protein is CPSSRSGGAYEQYF. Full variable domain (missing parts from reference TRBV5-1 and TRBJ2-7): KAGVTQTPRYLIKTRGQQVTLSCSPISGHRSVSWYQQTPGQGLQFLFEYFSETQRNKGNFPGRFSGRQFSNSRSEMNVSTLELGDSALYLCPSSRSGGAYEQYFGPGTRLTVT.

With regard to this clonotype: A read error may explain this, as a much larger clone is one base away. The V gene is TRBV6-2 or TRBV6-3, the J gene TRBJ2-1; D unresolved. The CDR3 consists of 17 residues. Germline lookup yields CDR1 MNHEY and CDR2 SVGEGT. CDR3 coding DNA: TGTGCCAGCAGTTTCCCTTTGGGCTTCGGTAGAAGCGATGAGCGGTTCTTC. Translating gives CASSFPLGFGRSDERFF.

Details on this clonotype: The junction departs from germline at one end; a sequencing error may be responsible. The CDR3 DNA reads as TGTGCCAGCGGCTTAGAAAGCGTAAGCAACGAGCAGTTCTTC. Protein product: CASGLESVSNEQFF. V is TRBV11-3 and J is TRBJ2-1, with no clear D. CDR1 is SGHNT and CDR2 is YENEEA in the germline V gene. This CDR3 is built from 14 residues.

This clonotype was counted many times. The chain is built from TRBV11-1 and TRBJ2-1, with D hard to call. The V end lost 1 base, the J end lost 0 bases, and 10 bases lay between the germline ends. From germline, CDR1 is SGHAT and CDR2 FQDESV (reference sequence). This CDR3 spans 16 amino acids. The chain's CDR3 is CASSLVGPSSYNEQFF. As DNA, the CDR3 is TGTGCCAGCAGCTTAGTTGGACCGAGCTCCTACAATGAGCAGTTCTTC.

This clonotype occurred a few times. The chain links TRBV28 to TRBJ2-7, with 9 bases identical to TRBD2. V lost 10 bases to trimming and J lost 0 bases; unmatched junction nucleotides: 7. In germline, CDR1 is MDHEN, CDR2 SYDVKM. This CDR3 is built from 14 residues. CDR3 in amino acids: CAILSGSHSYEQYF. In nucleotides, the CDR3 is TGTGCCATCCTTAGCGGGAGCCACTCCTACGAGCAGTACTTC. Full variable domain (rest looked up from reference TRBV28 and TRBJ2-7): DVKVTQSSRYLVKRTGEKVFLECVQDMDHENMFWYRQDPGLGLRLIYFSYDVKMKEKGDIPEGYSVSREKKERFSLILESASTNQTSMYLCAILSGSHSYEQYFGPGTRLTVT.

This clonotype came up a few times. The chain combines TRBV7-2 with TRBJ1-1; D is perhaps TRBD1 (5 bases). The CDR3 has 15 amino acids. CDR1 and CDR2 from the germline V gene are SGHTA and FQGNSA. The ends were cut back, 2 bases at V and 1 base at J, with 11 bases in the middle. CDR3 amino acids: CASSLNGAENTEAFF. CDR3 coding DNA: TGTGCCAGCAGCTTAAACGGGGCAGAGAACACTGAAGCTTTCTTT. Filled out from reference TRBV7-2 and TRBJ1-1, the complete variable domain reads GAGVSQSPSNKVTEKGKDVELRCDPISGHTALYWYRQSLGQGLEFLIYFQGNSAPDKSGLPSDRFSAERTGGSVSTLTIQRTQQEDSAVYLCASSLNGAENTEAFFGQGTRLTVV.

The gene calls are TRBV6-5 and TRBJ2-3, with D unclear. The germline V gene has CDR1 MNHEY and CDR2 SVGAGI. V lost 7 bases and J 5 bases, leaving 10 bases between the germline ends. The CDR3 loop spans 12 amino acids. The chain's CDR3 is CASTRTGDTQYF. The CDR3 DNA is TGTGCCAGCACCCGTACGGGAGATACGCAGTATTTT.

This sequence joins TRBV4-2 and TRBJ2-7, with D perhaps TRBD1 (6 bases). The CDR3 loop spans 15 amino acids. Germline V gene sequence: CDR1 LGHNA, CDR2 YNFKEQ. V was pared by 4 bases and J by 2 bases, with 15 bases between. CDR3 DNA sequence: TGTGCCAGCAGCCGAGGACAGTGGGACGCCTACGAGCAGTACTTC. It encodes CASSRGQWDAYEQYF.